These 13 T cell receptor beta chains originate from one sample sequenced in a study of cytomegalovirus exposure and HLA in healthy donors. The table came from immunoSEQ multiplex PCR; TCRdb's copy has only in-frame clones and leaves some out. The sample gives roughly 200,000 clones, roughly nine tenths of which show up once; approximately 7% is in the top ten. The sample consisted of PBMCs. The receptor set was obtained from a man aged 25 to 40 in good health and CMV-seropositive.

The chain recombines TRBV7-8 with TRBJ2-6; D remains ambiguous. The CDR3 length is 18 residues. Trimming left V 3 bases short and J 0 bases short, with 15 bases between. Germline assignment: CDR1 SGHVS and CDR2 FQNEAQ. The DNA for the CDR3 is TGTGCCAGCAGCTTCCGGCAGCGCGACGTCTCTGGGGCCAACGTCCTGACTTTC. Translating gives CASSFRQRDVSGANVLTF.

This clone was detected a few times. The rearrangement joins TRBV5-6 to TRBJ1-1; no clear D gene. The CDR3 is 13 residues long. V lost 6 bases and J lost 1, with 10 bases in between. CDR1 is SGHDT and CDR2 is YYEEEE in the germline V gene. The CDR3, as DNA: TGTGCCAGCAACCCGACGGCGAACACTGAAGCTTTCTTT. Amino acids: CASNPTANTEAFF.

The gene calls are TRBV6-5 and TRBJ1-3; D is undetermined. From germline, CDR1 is MNHEY and CDR2 SVGAGI. The V end lost 6 bases, the J end lost 4 bases, and 10 bases lay between the germline ends. This CDR3 has 13 amino acids. CDR3 bases: TGTGCCAGCAGCGGACTGGAAGGAAACACCATATATTTT. Its protein product is CASSGLEGNTIYF.

The genes are TRBV25-1 and TRBJ2-4, with D tentatively TRBD1 (5 bases). This CDR3 has 15 amino acids. V was shortened by 2 bases and J by 9 bases, with 17 bases between the two germline ends. Per germline, CDR1 MGHDK and CDR2 SYGVNS. CDR3 coding DNA: TGTGCCAGCAGTGAAGTTCTGACAGATGGGTTCATTCAGTACTTC. This translates into CASSEVLTDGFIQYF.

The chain has TRBV27 and TRBJ2-5; D is tentatively TRBD1 or TRBD2 (5 bases each). With 4 bases removed from V and 3 bases from J, the gap between germline ends came to 15 bases. Germline V gives CDR1 MNHEY, CDR2 SMNVEV (reference sequence). CDR3 length: 15 residues. CDR3 DNA sequence: TGTGCCAGCAGTTCTCCGGGGCTGTTAAAAGAGACCCAGTACTTC. As protein: CASSSPGLLKETQYF.

This chain joins TRBV5-4 and TRBJ2-7; 7 bases are shared with TRBD2. After removal of 3 bases from V and 6 bases from J, the junction contained 15 bases not matched to a gene. The CDR3 is 16 residues long. Germline V gene data show CDR1 as SGHNT and CDR2 as YYREEE (reference sequence). The CDR3 loop reads CASSSGSERGSGEQYF. CDR3 sequence (DNA): TGTGCCAGCAGCTCGGGTAGCGAGCGGGGTTCGGGCGAGCAGTACTTC.

The gene calls are TRBV6-6 and TRBJ1-2; D is possibly TRBD1 (5 bases). The germline V gene has CDR1 MNHNY and CDR2 SVGAGI (reference sequence). V dropped 0 bases and J dropped 4 bases, with 12 bases sitting between them. The CDR3 is made up of 15 amino acids. The CDR3 DNA reads TGTGCCAGCAGTTACTCGACGGGGCAGCGCTATGGCTACACCTTC. Its protein is CASSYSTGQRYGYTF.

The genes are TRBV7-2 and TRBJ2-3, with a weak D call TRBD1 (5 bases). Germline V gene sequence: CDR1 SGHTA, CDR2 FQGNSA. The V gene lost 3 bases and the J gene lost 0 bases, with 10 bases spanning the gap. The CDR3 loop spans 15 amino acids. The CDR3 DNA follows: TGTGCCAGCAGCTTCCAAGGGGATAGCACAGATACGCAGTATTTT. The encoded protein is CASSFQGDSTDTQYF.

The chain employs TRBV2 and TRBJ2-4; 10 nucleotides line up with TRBD1. The trim removed 3 bases at V and 5 bases at J, leaving 4 bases unmatched. The CDR3 has 15 amino acids. CDR1 is SNHLY and CDR2 is FYNNEI in the germline V gene. The CDR3 nucleotides are TGTGCCAGCAGTGATTCGACAGGGGGCGAAAACATTCAGTACTTC. This codes for CASSDSTGGENIQYF.

The rearrangement links TRBV5-1 to TRBJ2-1; the match to TRBD2 covers 11 bases. The germline CDR1 and CDR2 sequences are SGHRS and YFSETQ. The CDR3 is 17 amino acids. V was pared by 4 bases and J by 1 base, with 7 bases of the junction left unmatched. CDR3 DNA: TGCGCCAGCAGCACAGGGACTAGCGGACTATCCTACAATGAGCAGTTCTTC. It is translated as CASSTGTSGLSYNEQFF. The full variable domain, its missing parts supplied by reference TRBV5-1 and TRBJ2-1, is KAGVTQTPRYLIKTRGQQVTLSCSPISGHRSVSWYQQTPGQGLQFLFEYFSETQRNKGNFPGRFSGRQFSNSRSEMNVSTLELGDSALYLCASSTGTSGLSYNEQFFGPGTRLTVL.

V usage is TRBV6-6 and J usage is TRBJ2-7; TRBD2 matches at 11 bases. V shed 5 bases and J 3 bases; nucleotides not matched to a gene: 6. The CDR3 is 15 residues long. CDR1 MNHNY and CDR2 SVGAGI come from the germline V gene (reference sequence). The CDR3 loop reads CASSSPGTSGYEQYF. For the CDR3, the DNA is TGTGCCAGCAGTAGTCCCGGGACTAGCGGCTACGAGCAGTACTTC.

The chain has TRBV30 and TRBJ1-5, with TRBD1 matching over 10 bases. The ends lost 2 bases at V and 2 bases at J; junction bases unmatched: 3. This CDR3 spans 15 amino acids. The germline V gene encodes CDR1 GTSNPN and CDR2 SVGIG (reference sequence). CDR3 sequence: CAWSFGTGGNQPQHF. The CDR3 DNA follows: TGTGCCTGGAGTTTCGGGACAGGGGGCAATCAGCCCCAGCATTTT.

The chain couples TRBV7-6 to TRBJ2-1; D is possibly TRBD1 (5 bases). CDR1 and CDR2 (germline): SGHVS, FNYEAQ. V lost 1 base to trimming and J lost 10 bases, with 11 bases between them. This CDR3 has 13 residues. The CDR3 protein is CASSLGGAREQFF. CDR3 coding DNA: TGTGCCAGCAGCTTAGGGGGCGCGCGGGAGCAGTTCTTC.